This is a list of T cell receptor beta chains from one sample in a study of identical twins. TCRdb reanalysed the 5' RACE reads using MiXCR and keeps one entry per CDR3 protein. The table records approximately 700,000 distinct CDR3 sequences, about 20% of them present only once. The same data also went into a second study, on T cells expressing NK-cell markers.

The sequenced sample was PBMCs. The source is a woman between 18 and 29 years old in good health. Both conserved end residues are part of each CDR3. The D gene is left open where the match is weak. Expanded clones are given a class, and other clones once, few, many or no size at all.

>TRBV10-3|TRBJ2-7|.|.
TGTGCCATCAAGAGCGGAGGGTACGAGCAGTACTTC
CAIKSGGYEQYF
>TRBV9|TRBJ1-1|.|.
TGTGCCAGCAGCGTAGTGACCGCCGGGGCCGGTTTTGAAGCTTTCTTT
CASSVVTAGAGFEAFF
>TRBV29-1|TRBJ1-4|.|.
TGCAGCGTTGACAGGGGCGAAAAACTGTTTTTT
CSVDRGEKLFF
>TRBV12-3/TRBV12-4|TRBJ1-2|.|TRBD1
TGTGCCAGCAGTTACGGACAGGGGGTTGGCTACACCTTC
CASSYGQGVGYTF
>TRBV5-1|TRBJ2-3|.|.
TGCGCCAGCACTGGCAGGACCACAGATACGCAGTATTTT
CASTGRTTDTQYF
>TRBV7-2|TRBJ2-7|few|TRBD2
TGTGCCAGCAGCTTAGCGGGTAGCGGGCTTGCCTACGAGCAGTACTTC
CASSLAGSGLAYEQYF
>TRBV20-1|TRBJ2-5|few|TRBD1
TGCAGTGCTGTTGGACAGGTAGACCAAGAGACCCAGTACTTC
CSAVGQVDQETQYF
>TRBV5-5|TRBJ2-5|few|TRBD2
TGTGCCAGCAGCTTCCCTGTGCTAGCGGGGGGTCAAGAGACCCAGTACTTC
CASSFPVLAGGQETQYF
>TRBV4-3|TRBJ2-2|.|.
TGCGCCAGCAGCCAAGAGGGGACTCTGAACACCGGGGAGCTGTTTTTT
CASSQEGTLNTGELFF
>TRBV20-1|TRBJ2-7|.|.
TGCAGTGCTTACCGCTGGGGGGCCAACGAGCAGTACTTC
CSAYRWGANEQYF
>TRBV29-1|TRBJ2-6|few|TRBD1
TGCAGCGTGACAGGGTTATGGTCTGGGGCCAACGTCCTGACTTTC
CSVTGLWSGANVLTF
>TRBV7-2|TRBJ1-3|.|.
TGTGCCAGCAGCCACTCAGGGGATTCTGGAAACACCATATATTTT
CASSHSGDSGNTIYF
>TRBV7-2|TRBJ2-1|few|TRBD2
TGTGCCAGCAGCTGGACTAGCGGGAGGGTTCGGAATGAGCAGTTCTTC
CASSWTSGRVRNEQFF
>TRBV24-1|TRBJ2-1|.|.
TGTGCCACCAGTTCCGGTAAGGGTCGGTCCAATGAGCAGTTCTTC
CATSSGKGRSNEQFF
>TRBV5-1|TRBJ2-7|many|.
TGCGCCAGCAGCTTGACGATGTACGAGCAGTACTTC
CASSLTMYEQYF
>TRBV5-1|TRBJ2-1|few|.
TGCGCCAGCAGCGGGGGCGGTGGGGAGCAGTTCTTC
CASSGGGGEQFF
>TRBV20-1|TRBJ2-7|.|.
TGCAGTGCAGCGGGGACAGGCGGTGAGCAGTACTTC
CSAAGTGGEQYF
>TRBV10-2|TRBJ2-7|few|TRBD2
TGCGCCAGCATTCCCGACCCGGGGGGCGAGCAGTACTTC
CASIPDPGGEQYF
>TRBV4-3|TRBJ2-3|few|TRBD2
TGCGCCAGCAGTCACTACAGCGGGAGTGGGGCAGATACGCAGTATTTT
CASSHYSGSGADTQYF
>TRBV11-1|TRBJ2-3|few|TRBD2
TGTGCCAGCAGCTTGAACCGCGAGCCGACTAGCACTTCTCGGGGGACGCAGTATTTT
CASSLNREPTSTSRGTQYF
>TRBV6-5|TRBJ2-2|few|TRBD2
TGTGCCAGCAGTTACTATAGCGGGAGGGCAACCGGGGAGCTGTTTTTT
CASSYYSGRATGELFF
>TRBV27|TRBJ2-7|few|.
TGTGCCAGCAGTTCTCGAGTCGACTACGAGCAGTACTTC
CASSSRVDYEQYF
>TRBV12-3/TRBV12-4|TRBJ1-2|.|.
TGTGCCAGCAGTTTATACGCCTTAGACAGGCGAGGCTACACCTTC
CASSLYALDRRGYTF
>TRBV5-1|TRBJ2-1|.|.
TGCGCCAGCAGCTTGGAATGGATGAGTGAGCAGTTCTTC
CASSLEWMSEQFF
>TRBV7-2|TRBJ1-1|.|.
TGTGCCAGCAGCTTGGGAAACAGTCCTAGAGAAGATGAAGCTTTCTTT
CASSLGNSPREDEAFF
>TRBV15|TRBJ1-2|few|TRBD1
TGTGCCACGACCAGGACAGGGGGGATCTACACCTTC
CATTRTGGIYTF
>TRBV14|TRBJ2-7|few|.
TGTGCCAGCAGCCAATCCTGGTACGAGCAGTACTTC
CASSQSWYEQYF
>TRBV7-8|TRBJ2-7|.|.
TGTGCCAGCAGCTTACGACAGACCCTAGACGAGCAGTACTTC
CASSLRQTLDEQYF
>TRBV5-1|TRBJ2-3|few|TRBD1
TGCGCCAGCAGCTTGTTTGGGACAGGGGCCACAGATACGCAGTATTTT
CASSLFGTGATDTQYF
>TRBV5-5|TRBJ1-1|.|.
TGTGCCAGCAGCTTCGTCACAGGGATGGCTTTCTTT
CASSFVTGMAFF
>TRBV12-3/TRBV12-4|TRBJ2-3|.|.
TGTGCCAGCAGTGCGGGACATCTAGCAGATACGCAGTATTTT
CASSAGHLADTQYF
>TRBV6-1|TRBJ2-6|.|.
TGTGCCAGCAGTGGTCTGAGCTCTGGGGCCAACGTCCTGACTTTC
CASSGLSSGANVLTF
>TRBV7-2|TRBJ1-5|.|.
TGTGCCAGCAGCTTAGTCAGTCTAGATCAGCCCCAGCATTTT
CASSLVSLDQPQHF
>TRBV5-1|TRBJ2-2|few|.
TGCGCCAGCAGCTTCACTACGCCTAACACCGGGGAGCTGTTTTTT
CASSFTTPNTGELFF
>TRBV28|TRBJ1-2|many|TRBD1
TGTGCCAGCAGCTACGGGACAGGGACAATTGGGGGCTACACCTTC
CASSYGTGTIGGYTF
>TRBV5-1|TRBJ2-2|.|TRBD1
TGCGCCAGCAGTTGGACAGGGGGCGAGTGGGACACCGGGGAGCTGTTTTTT
CASSWTGGEWDTGELFF
>TRBV29-1|TRBJ2-7|.|.
TGCAGCGTTCGCCCAGGGATATCGGGAGAGCAGTACTTC
CSVRPGISGEQYF
>TRBV5-1|TRBJ2-7|.|TRBD2
TGCGCCAGCAGCGGTACCGGGACTAGCGGGAGACACGAGCAGTACTTC
CASSGTGTSGRHEQYF
>TRBV12-3/TRBV12-4|TRBJ2-1|many|.
TGTGCCAGCAGTCACGACAGGACCTACAATGAGCAGTTCTTC
CASSHDRTYNEQFF
>TRBV6-1|TRBJ2-3|few|TRBD2
TGTGCCAGCAGGGCTAGCGGGGGGGCTGCAGATACGCAGTATTTT
CASRASGGAADTQYF
>TRBV27|TRBJ2-1|few|TRBD2
TGTGCCAGCAACCCGGGACTAGCGAATAATGAGCAGTTCTTC
CASNPGLANNEQFF
>TRBV11-3|TRBJ2-1|.|.
TGTGCGGGCAGTTCCTACAATGAGCAGTTCTTC
CAGSSYNEQFF
>TRBV6-1|TRBJ1-6|few|TRBD1
TGTGCCAGCCGAAGCGGGACAGGGGGCGATTCACCCCTCCACTTT
CASRSGTGGDSPLHF
>TRBV12-3/TRBV12-4|TRBJ2-5|few|.
TGTGCCAGCAGTAGGCGGTTGGAGACCCAGTACTTC
CASSRRLETQYF
>TRBV6-5|TRBJ2-7|.|.
TGTGCCAGCAGTTACCCCGACTCTACCCCCTCCTACGAGCAGTACTTC
CASSYPDSTPSYEQYF